The sequence of this T cell receptor (beta chain) was determined in a study of blood T cell repertoires in COVID-19. Study information: Material from acute and convalescent COVID-19 was sourced from the United States, Italy and Spain. Sample material is recorded as cDNA or gDNA derived from T cells, B-cell-depleted T cells, or PBMCs.

Per the original data handling: For nucleated cells, counts were estimated from reference gene primer amplification. Profiled with immunoSEQ multiplex PCR; TCRdb holds only in-frame clones, not every one. V, J and clone size were drawn from that table, and D and trimming were deduced from the DNA. The data show under 300,000 clones, 80% to 90% seen once. The sequence was collected from a woman between 50 and 59 years old who had recovered from COVID-19. The sample taken for sequencing was peripheral blood.

The CDR3: CASSLVTTTHEQYF. CDR3 nucleotides: TGTGCCAGCAGCTTGGTAACCACGACTCACGAGCAGTACTTC. This sequence joins TRBV5-4 and TRBJ2-7, with unresolved D. The CDR3 covers 14 residues. In germline, CDR1 is SGHNT, CDR2 YYREEE (reference sequence). Trimming shortened V by 0 bases and J by 5 bases, and 12 bases separated the two germline ends.